This T cell receptor beta chain is from a study of cytomegalovirus exposure and HLA in healthy donors. In nominal health when sampled, donors likely had unrecorded immune exposures nonetheless. The study ran its PCR with 60 Vbeta and 13 Jbeta primers. Clones were read by immunoSEQ multiplex PCR, and TCRdb kept only the in-frame ones, dropping some. The data show 150,000 to 200,000 clones, with 80% to 85% seen just once and about 1.8% held by the top ten. The sequenced material came from PBMCs. This sequence originates from a woman aged 18-29 years in good health and CMV-seronegative.

Here the CDR3 DNA reads TGCGCCAGCAGCTTGGAGGGACAGGGGATAGATACGCAGTATTTT. It specifies CASSLEGQGIDTQYF. The genes are TRBV5-1 and TRBJ2-3; TRBD1 matches 10 bases. Germline trimming cut 0 bases from V and 5 bases from J; bases unmatched to any gene: 3. There are 15 residues in the CDR3. CDR1 is SGHRS, CDR2 YFSETQ, per germline. Supplemented by reference TRBV5-1 and TRBJ2-3, the full variable domain reads KAGVTQTPRYLIKTRGQQVTLSCSPISGHRSVSWYQQTPGQGLQFLFEYFSETQRNKGNFPGRFSGRQFSNSRSEMNVSTLELGDSALYLCASSLEGQGIDTQYFGPGTRLTVL.